The clone carrying this T cell receptor (beta chain) was observed at least ten times. Its cognate antigen is unknown. The data were obtained in a study of spatial heterogeneity in lung cancer. Study-level information: The donors were 72 patients with non-small cell lung cancer that was early-stage and untreated. Consistently, beta-chain sequences turned up in larger numbers than alpha-chain sequences did. Points from the study as a whole: Ubiquitous expanded tumor TCRs appeared in blood more at resection than follow-up.

The ends were cut back, 4 bases at V and 1 base at J, with 10 bases in the middle. Germline-derived CDR1 and CDR2 are DFQATT and SNEGSKA (reference sequence). This CDR3 spans 14 amino acids. Time point meaning: blood at routine non-recurrence follow-up after resection. TCRs were sequenced from unsorted whole RNA of tumor, nontumor lung or PBMC. Every TCR cDNA molecule bore its own unique molecular identifier. Via MiXCR, TCRdb re-called the 5' RACE reads, giving one row per CDR3 protein. The sample contains fewer than 55,000 distinct CDR3 sequences, about 7.4% of which appear only once. The gene calls are TRBV20-1 and TRBJ2-2; D gene unclear. The TCR comes from a female donor with early-stage non-small cell lung cancer. The sequencing used PBMCs, collected at follow-up. Here the CDR3 DNA reads TGCAGTGCTAATCGGAACAGGAACACCGGGGAGCTGTTTTTT. Amino acids: CSANRNRNTGELFF.